The clone carrying this T cell receptor beta chain was found many times. This entry is derived from a study of T-cell reconstitution after alpha-beta-depleted transplantation in children. CDR3 length equals 14 residues. CDR1 is LGHDT and CDR2 is YNNKEL in the germline V gene (reference sequence). With 2 bases clipped from V and 5 bases from J, the junction kept 4 bases outside the gene matches. Using unique molecular identifiers, the investigators prepared the TCRbeta library. TCRdb fed the PCR reads into MiXCR, producing one record per CDR3 protein. This table has about 600,000 distinct CDR3 sequences, 10% to 13% appearing once.

This chain uses TRBV3-1 with TRBJ2-7, with 9 bases that match TRBD2. The clonotype comes from a human donor who donated a stem cell graft to a child with acute myeloid leukemia. The sample was PBMCs from the stem cell graft donor, taken from the stem cell graft. The CDR3 region is CASSQRAGGNEQYF. Here the CDR3 DNA reads TGTGCCAGCAGCCAACGAGCGGGAGGCAACGAGCAGTACTTC.